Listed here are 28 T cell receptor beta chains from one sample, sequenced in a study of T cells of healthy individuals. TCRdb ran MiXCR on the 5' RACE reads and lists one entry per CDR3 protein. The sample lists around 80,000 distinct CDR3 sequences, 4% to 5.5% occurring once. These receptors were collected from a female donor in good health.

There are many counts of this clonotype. CDR3 region: CASSLAGGSGDEQFF. CDR3 coding DNA: TGTGCCAGCAGCTTAGCGGGAGGGTCTGGGGATGAGCAGTTCTTC. The chain joins TRBV11-3 to TRBJ2-1; 8 bases are shared with TRBD2. The germline V gene has CDR1 SGHNT and CDR2 YENEEA. Trimming at V came to 1 base and at J to 8 bases, leaving 7 bases not matched to a gene. The CDR3 runs 15 residues.

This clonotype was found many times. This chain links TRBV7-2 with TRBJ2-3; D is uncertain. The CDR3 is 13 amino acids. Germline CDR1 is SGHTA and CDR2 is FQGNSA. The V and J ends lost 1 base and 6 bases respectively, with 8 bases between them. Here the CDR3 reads CASSLGDLDTQYF. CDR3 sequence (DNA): TGTGCCAGCAGCTTAGGAGATTTGGATACGCAGTATTTT.

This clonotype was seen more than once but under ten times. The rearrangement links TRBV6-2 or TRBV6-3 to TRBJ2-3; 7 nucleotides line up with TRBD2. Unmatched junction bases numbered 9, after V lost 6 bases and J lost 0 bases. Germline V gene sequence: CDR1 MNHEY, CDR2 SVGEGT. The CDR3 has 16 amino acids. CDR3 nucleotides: TGTGCCAGCAGCTATGGATTTAGCGGGAGCACAGATACGCAGTATTTT. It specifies CASSYGFSGSTDTQYF.

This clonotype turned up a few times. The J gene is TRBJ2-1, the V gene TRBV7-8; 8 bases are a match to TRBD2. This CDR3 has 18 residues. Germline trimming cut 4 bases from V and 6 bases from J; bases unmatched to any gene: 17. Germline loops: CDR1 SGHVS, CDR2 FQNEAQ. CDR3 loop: CASSSRLAGAEGTNEQFF. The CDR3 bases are TGTGCCAGCAGCTCCCGGCTAGCGGGTGCCGAGGGAACCAATGAGCAGTTCTTC. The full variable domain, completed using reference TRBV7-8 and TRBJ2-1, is GAGVSQSPRYKVAKRGQDVALRCDPISGHVSLFWYQQALGQGPEFLTYFQNEAQLDKSGLPSDRFFAERPEGSVSTLKIQRTQQEDSAVYLCASSSRLAGAEGTNEQFFGPGTRLTVL.

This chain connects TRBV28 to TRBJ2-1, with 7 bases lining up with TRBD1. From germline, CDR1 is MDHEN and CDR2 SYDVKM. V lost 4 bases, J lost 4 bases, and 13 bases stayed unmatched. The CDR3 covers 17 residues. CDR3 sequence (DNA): TGTGCCAGCAGTTCACGATACTCCTACAGGGGATACAATGAGCAGTTCTTC. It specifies CASSSRYSYRGYNEQFF.

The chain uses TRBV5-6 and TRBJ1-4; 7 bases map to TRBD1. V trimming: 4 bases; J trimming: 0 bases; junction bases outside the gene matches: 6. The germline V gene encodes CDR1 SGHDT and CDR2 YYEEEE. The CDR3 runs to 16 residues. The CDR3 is CASSVGTDPTNEKLFF. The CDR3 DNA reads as TGTGCCAGCAGCGTTGGGACAGACCCAACTAATGAAAAACTGTTTTTT.

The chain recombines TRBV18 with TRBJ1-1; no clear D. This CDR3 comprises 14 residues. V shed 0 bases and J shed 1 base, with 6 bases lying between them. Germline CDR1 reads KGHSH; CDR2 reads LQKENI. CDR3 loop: CASSPPRENTEAFF. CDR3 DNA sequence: TGTGCCAGCTCACCACCAAGGGAGAACACTGAAGCTTTCTTT.

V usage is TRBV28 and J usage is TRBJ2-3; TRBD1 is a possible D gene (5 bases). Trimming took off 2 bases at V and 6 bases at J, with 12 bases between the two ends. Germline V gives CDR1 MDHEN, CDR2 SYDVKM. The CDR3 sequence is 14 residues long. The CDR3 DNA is TGTGCCAGCAGTTTAAAAGGGGCGCCGGATACGCAGTATTTT. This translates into CASSLKGAPDTQYF. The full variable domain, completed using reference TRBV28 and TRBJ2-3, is DVKVTQSSRYLVKRTGEKVFLECVQDMDHENMFWYRQDPGLGLRLIYFSYDVKMKEKGDIPEGYSVSREKKERFSLILESASTNQTSMYLCASSLKGAPDTQYFGPGTRLTVL.

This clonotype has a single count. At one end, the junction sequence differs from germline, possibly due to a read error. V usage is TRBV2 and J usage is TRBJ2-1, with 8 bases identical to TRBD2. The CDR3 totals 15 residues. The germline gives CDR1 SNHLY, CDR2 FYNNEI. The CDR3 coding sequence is TGTACCAGCAGCGGAAGAGGACTAGCACCCAATGAGCATTTCTTC. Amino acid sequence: CTSSGRGLAPNEHFF.

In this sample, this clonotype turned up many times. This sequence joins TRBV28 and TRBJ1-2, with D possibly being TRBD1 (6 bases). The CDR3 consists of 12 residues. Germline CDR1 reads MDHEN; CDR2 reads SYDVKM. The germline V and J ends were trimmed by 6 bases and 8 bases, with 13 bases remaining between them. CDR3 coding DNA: TGTGCCAGCAGGCAACAGGGTTCCGGCTACACCTTC. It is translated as CASRQQGSGYTF.

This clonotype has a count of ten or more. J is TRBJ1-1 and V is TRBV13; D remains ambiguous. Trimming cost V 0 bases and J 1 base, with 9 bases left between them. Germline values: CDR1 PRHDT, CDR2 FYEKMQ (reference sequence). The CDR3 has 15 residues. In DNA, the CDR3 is TGTGCCAGCAGCTTAGGCCCAGGCTCGAACACTGAAGCTTTCTTT. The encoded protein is CASSLGPGSNTEAFF.

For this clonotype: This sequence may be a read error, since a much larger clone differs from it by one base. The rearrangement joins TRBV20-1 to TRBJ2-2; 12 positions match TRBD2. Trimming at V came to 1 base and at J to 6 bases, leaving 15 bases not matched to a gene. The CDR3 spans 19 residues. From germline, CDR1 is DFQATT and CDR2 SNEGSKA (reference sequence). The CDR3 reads CSARVERLAGDWRSGELFF. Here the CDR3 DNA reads TGCAGTGCTAGAGTTGAGAGACTAGCGGGAGACTGGCGTTCCGGGGAGCTGTTTTTT.

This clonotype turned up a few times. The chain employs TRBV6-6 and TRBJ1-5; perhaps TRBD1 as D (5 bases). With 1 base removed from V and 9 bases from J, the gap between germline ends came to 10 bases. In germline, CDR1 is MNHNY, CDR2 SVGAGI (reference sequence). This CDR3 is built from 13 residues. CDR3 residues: CASSYLGPRPQHF. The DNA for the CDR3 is TGTGCCAGCAGTTACTTGGGGCCCCGGCCCCAGCATTTT.

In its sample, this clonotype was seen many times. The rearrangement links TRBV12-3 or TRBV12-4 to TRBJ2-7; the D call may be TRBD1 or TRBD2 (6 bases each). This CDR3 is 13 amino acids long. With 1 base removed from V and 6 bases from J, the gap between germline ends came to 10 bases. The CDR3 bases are TGTGCCAGCAGTTTAGAGGGGGGAAGCGAGCAGTACTTC. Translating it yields CASSLEGGSEQYF.

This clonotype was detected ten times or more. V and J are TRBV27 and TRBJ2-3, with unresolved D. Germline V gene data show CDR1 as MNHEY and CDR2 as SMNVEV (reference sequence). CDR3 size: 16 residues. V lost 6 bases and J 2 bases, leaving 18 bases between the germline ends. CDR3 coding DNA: TGTGCCAGCAGCCCCAACCGGCTGCCCTACACAGATACGCAGTATTTT. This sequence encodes CASSPNRLPYTDTQYF.

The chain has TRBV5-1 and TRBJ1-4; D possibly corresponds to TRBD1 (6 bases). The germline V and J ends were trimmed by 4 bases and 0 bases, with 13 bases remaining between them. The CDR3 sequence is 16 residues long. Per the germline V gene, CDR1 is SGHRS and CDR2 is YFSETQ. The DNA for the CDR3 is TGCGCCAGCAGCCCAGGGGTCGGGGCAACTAATGAAAAACTGTTTTTT. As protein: CASSPGVGATNEKLFF.

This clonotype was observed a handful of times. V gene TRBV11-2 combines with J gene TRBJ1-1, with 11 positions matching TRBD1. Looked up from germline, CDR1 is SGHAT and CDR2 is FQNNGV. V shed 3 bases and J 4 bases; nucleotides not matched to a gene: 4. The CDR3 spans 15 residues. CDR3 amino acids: CASSFPGTGGTEAFF. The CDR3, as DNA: TGTGCCAGCAGCTTCCCCGGGACAGGGGGCACTGAAGCTTTCTTT.

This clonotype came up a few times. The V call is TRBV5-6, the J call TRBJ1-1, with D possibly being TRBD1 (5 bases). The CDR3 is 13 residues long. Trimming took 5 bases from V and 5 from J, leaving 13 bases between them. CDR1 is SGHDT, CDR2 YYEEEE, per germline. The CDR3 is CASSPVEGTEAFF. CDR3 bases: TGTGCCAGCAGTCCAGTGGAGGGGACTGAAGCTTTCTTT.

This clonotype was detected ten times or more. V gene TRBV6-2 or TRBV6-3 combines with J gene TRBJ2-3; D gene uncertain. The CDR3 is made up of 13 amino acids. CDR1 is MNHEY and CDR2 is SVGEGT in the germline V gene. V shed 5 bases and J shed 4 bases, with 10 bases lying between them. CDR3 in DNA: TGTGCCAGCAGTAGACCCTCGGCAGATACGCAGTATTTT. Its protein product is CASSRPSADTQYF.

The CDR3 reads CASSESGTGGSWDTQYF. CDR3 bases: TGCGCCAGCAGCGAATCCGGGACAGGGGGCTCTTGGGATACGCAGTATTTT. This rearrangement joins TRBV5-1 to TRBJ2-3, with 12 bases fitting TRBD1. With 4 bases clipped from V and 6 bases from J, the junction kept 12 bases outside the gene matches. Germline CDR1 reads SGHRS; CDR2 reads YFSETQ. The CDR3 length is 17 residues.

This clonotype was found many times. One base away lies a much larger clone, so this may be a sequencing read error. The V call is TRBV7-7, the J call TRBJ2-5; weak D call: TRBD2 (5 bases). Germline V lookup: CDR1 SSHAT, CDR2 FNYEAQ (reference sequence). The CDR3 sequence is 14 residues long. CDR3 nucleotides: TGTGCTAGCAGCTTTTCCCGGGAAAGGGAGACCCAGTACTTC. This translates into CASSFSRERETQYF.

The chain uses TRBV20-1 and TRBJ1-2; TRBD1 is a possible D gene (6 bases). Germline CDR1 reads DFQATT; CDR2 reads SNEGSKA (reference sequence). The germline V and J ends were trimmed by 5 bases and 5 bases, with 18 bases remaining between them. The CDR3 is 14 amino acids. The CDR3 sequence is CSAGGGAGNYGYTF. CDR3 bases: TGCAGTGCTGGGGGGGGGGCAGGAAATTATGGCTACACCTTC.

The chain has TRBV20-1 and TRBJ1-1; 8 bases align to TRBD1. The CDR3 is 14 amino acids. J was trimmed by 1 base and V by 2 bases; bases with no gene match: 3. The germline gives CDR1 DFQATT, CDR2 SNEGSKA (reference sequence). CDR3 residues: CSARSGTGNTEAFF. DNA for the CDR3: TGCAGTGCTAGAAGTGGGACAGGGAACACTGAAGCTTTCTTT.

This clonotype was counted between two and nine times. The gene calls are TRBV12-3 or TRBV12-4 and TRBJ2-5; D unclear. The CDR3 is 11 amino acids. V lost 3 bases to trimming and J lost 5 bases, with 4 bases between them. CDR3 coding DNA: TGTGCCAGCAGTTTTAAGGAGACCCAGTACTTC. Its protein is CASSFKETQYF.

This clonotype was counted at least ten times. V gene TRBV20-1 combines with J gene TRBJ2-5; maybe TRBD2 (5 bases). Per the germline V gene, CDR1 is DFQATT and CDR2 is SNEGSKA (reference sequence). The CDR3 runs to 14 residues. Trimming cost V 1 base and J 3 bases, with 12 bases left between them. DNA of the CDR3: TGCAGTGCTAGAGGGTTCGGAGGAGAAGAGACCCAGTACTTC. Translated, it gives CSARGFGGEETQYF.

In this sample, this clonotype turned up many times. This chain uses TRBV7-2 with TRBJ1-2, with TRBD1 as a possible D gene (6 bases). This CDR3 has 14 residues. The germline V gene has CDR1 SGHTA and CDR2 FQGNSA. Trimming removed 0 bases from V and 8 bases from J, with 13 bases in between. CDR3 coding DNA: TGTGCCAGCAGCTTAGCGCAGGGGCTTTTAGGCTACACCTTC. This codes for CASSLAQGLLGYTF.

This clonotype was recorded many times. The CDR3, as DNA: TGTGCCAGCAGCTCGCGCCTGCCCGGGTCAGCCTACGAGCAGTACTTC. Encoded protein: CASSSRLPGSAYEQYF. The chain employs TRBV5-4 and TRBJ2-7; D remains unclear. Trimming removed 3 bases from V and 2 bases from J, with 18 bases in between. Germline V gene data show CDR1 as SGHNT and CDR2 as YYREEE (reference sequence). The CDR3 sequence is 16 residues long.

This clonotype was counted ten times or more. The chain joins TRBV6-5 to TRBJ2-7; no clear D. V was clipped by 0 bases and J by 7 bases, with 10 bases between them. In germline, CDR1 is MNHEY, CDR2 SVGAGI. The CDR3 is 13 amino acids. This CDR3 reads CASSYSARREQYF. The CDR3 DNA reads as TGTGCCAGCAGTTACTCGGCTCGGCGGGAGCAGTACTTC.